This T cell receptor (beta chain) was sequenced during a study of T cell clonality in common variable immunodeficiency (dated by TCRdb to the mid-2010s). Here is what the overall study found, with its caveats: CVID subjects shared fewer TCRbeta clones with each other than healthy controls did (p < 0.0001). CVID TCRbeta sequences reportedly showed fewer deletions and N-nucleotide insertions and lacked highly modified clones with 13 or more V deletions. Even though DNA input was equal, the average per sample came to 75,000 to 95,000 unique sequences for controls compared with around 33,000 for CVID samples. Correlations between repertoire features and clinical complications were limited by patient heterogeneity within the CVID cohort. According to the authors, figuring out what caused the increased clonality in CVID would require sequencing the repertoires of T cell subpopulations. Increased TCRbeta clonality was found in CVID subjects compared with healthy controls (t-test p = 0.018), with the increase being most characteristic of about a third of subjects.

Taken from cysteine to phenylalanine, the CDR3 has 13 residues. The DNA has 30 bases, all within the CDR3, and is read from base 1. Looking up the germline V gene (reference sequence) yields CDR1 LNHDA and CDR2 SQIVND. This clone was picked up a small number of times. Which antigen it targets is not known. Read sequence stops 3 residues before the CDR3 end, and the germline J gene provides the missing end. CVID samples and control samples contributed equivalent amounts of genomic DNA as sequencing input. For every sample, a 60 bp segment covering the rearranged TCRbeta CDR3 region was amplified and then sequenced. The immunoSEQ assay, a bias-corrected multiplex PCR with high-throughput sequencing, was employed for TCRbeta amplification. For the original study's pipeline: Every unique nucleotide sequence was considered a clone and was annotated with V, D and J genes, copy number and frequency. Sequences were labeled productive if in frame, and non-productive if out of frame or containing stop codons. As previously described, clonality was computed from Shannon's entropy. The predicted amino acid sequences of productive clones were used to derive the mean CDR3 Kyte-Doolittle hydropathy. Scaled V gene usage was hierarchically clustered using Manhattan distance and complete linkage with the R hclust function. To assess clone sharing by CDR3 amino acid sequence, 12 repertoires per group were resampled over 100 rounds. The repertoires were searched for approximately 70 published EBV-specific TCRbeta sequences and roughly 250 published CMV-specific TCRbeta sequences. Analysis left out a couple of CVID samples that produced under 10,000 sequences, so 45 or so CVID repertoires remained. Sourced from immuneACCESS, this table was stored by TCRdb with only in-frame sequences that have V and J called. A share of the clones is absent; for the studies checked, an unresolved V gene accounts for under half, and the remainder has no known explanation. Clonal size and the V and J genes are those of that table, whereas D and trimming came from the DNA. This sample shows some 42,000 clones, and none of them turns up only once. Together, the top ten hold about 1.3% of the sample.

Both CVID patients and healthy controls were predominantly of Caucasian heritage. Heparinized peripheral whole blood samples of about 4.5 to 8.5 ml were obtained from each donor. Genomic DNA from adults with common variable immune deficiency (CVID) and from healthy adult controls was used for sequencing of TCRbeta CDR3 repertoires. The control group comprised roughly 22 healthy adult volunteers, around 12 female and 10 or so male, aged about 23 to 75 years with a mean age of around 35. Diluted blood was density-centrifuged over Hypaque 1077 or Ficoll-Paque to isolate peripheral blood mononuclear cells. Genomic DNA was obtained from unsorted mononuclear cells through either Qiagen column purification or a centrifugation-based method.

The sequencing sample was made of peripheral blood mononuclear cells. The chain was built from TRBV19 and TRBJ1-2, with TRBD1 tentatively as D gene (5 bases match). The receptor was derived from a person aged 18 to 75 in good health. The CDR3 region has the sequence CASSTGTSGDYTF. The CDR3 DNA, read in part, is TGTGCCAGTAGTACCGGGACTAGCGGCGAC.